The 25 T cell receptor beta chains reported below all come from one sample, sequenced in a study of OX40 agonist ivuxolimab in advanced cancers. Here immunoSEQ multiplex PCR was the method, and the copy in TCRdb shows in-frame clones only, minus some. This repertoire shows more than 100,000 clones, roughly nine tenths found once; its top ten account for about 1%. Sequencing was performed on CD4+ or CD8+ T cells sorted from blood, taken in a trial of the OX40 agonist ivuxolimab. These receptors originate from an adult with an advanced solid tumor such as melanoma, head and neck, liver or kidney cancer.

The chain carries TRBV18 and TRBJ1-5; D gene ambiguous. CDR1 and CDR2 from the germline V gene are KGHSH and LQKENI. The CDR3 sequence is 13 residues long. V lost 3 bases to trimming and J lost 7 bases, with 10 bases between them. This chain's CDR3 is CASSPQVNQPQHF. The CDR3 coding sequence is TGTGCCAGCTCACCTCAGGTCAACCAGCCCCAGCATTTT.

The V call is TRBV7-9, the J call TRBJ1-1; the match to TRBD1 covers 7 bases. This CDR3 has 17 amino acids. Trimming at V came to 5 bases and at J to 0 bases, leaving 12 bases not matched to a gene. Germline CDR1 SEHNR, CDR2 FQNEAQ (reference sequence). This CDR3 reads CASSPRSGGSVNTEAFF. The CDR3 coding sequence is TGTGCCAGCAGCCCACGATCAGGGGGGTCGGTGAACACTGAAGCTTTCTTT.

The gene calls are TRBV6-1 and TRBJ2-7, with TRBD2 matching over 11 bases. Germline values: CDR1 MNHNS, CDR2 SASEGT. V dropped 10 bases and J dropped 3; count of bases not matched to a gene: 8. The CDR3 totals 14 residues. CDR3 residues: CAISTSGTLYEQYF. In nucleotides, the CDR3 is TGTGCCATTTCGACTAGCGGGACTCTCTACGAGCAGTACTTC.

This chain uses TRBV27 with TRBJ1-1; the D gene is possibly TRBD1 (6 bases). The germline V gene encodes CDR1 MNHEY and CDR2 SMNVEV (reference sequence). The CDR3 covers 13 residues. V was clipped by 6 bases and J by 2 bases, with 10 bases between them. CDR3 in DNA: TGTGCCAGCAGCCGGACAGTCAACACTGAAGCTTTCTTT. Translating it yields CASSRTVNTEAFF.

The chain couples TRBV4-2 to TRBJ2-1; maybe TRBD2 (6 bases). The CDR3 is 15 amino acids. The germline V and J ends were trimmed by 0 bases and 7 bases, with 13 bases remaining between them. The germline V gene has CDR1 LGHNA and CDR2 YNFKEQ. The CDR3 nucleotides are TGTGCCAGCAGCCAAGAGCCCGGGAGTAGGAATGAGCAGTTCTTC. This codes for CASSQEPGSRNEQFF.

The rearrangement joins TRBV18 to TRBJ1-5, with D unclear. Trimming left V 2 bases short and J 4 bases short, with 6 bases between. The germline V gene encodes CDR1 KGHSH and CDR2 LQKENI. This CDR3 comprises 13 residues. Here the CDR3 DNA reads TGTGCCAGCTCACCAGGGGAGAATCAGCCCCAGCATTTT. Its translation is CASSPGENQPQHF.

This clone was seen only a few times. The V and J genes are TRBV5-1 and TRBJ2-2, with 7 bases lining up with TRBD1. The CDR3 consists of 13 residues. Germline CDR1 and CDR2: SGHRS and YFSETQ. The ends lost 2 bases at V and 11 bases at J; junction bases unmatched: 6. The CDR3 sequence is CASSFEGAGELFF. The CDR3, as DNA: TGCGCCAGCAGCTTTGAGGGGGCTGGCGAGCTGTTTTTT.

The chain links TRBV15 to TRBJ1-3; D is unresolved. The CDR3 extends over 16 amino acids. Trimming left V 1 base short and J 2 bases short, with 12 bases between. The germline gives CDR1 LNHNV, CDR2 YYDKDF (reference sequence). This chain's CDR3 is CATSRGYTETGNTIYF. CDR3 bases: TGTGCCACCAGCAGAGGTTATACGGAGACTGGAAACACCATATATTTT.

The V gene is TRBV4-2, the J gene TRBJ1-4; D is unclear. Germline V gene lookup returns CDR1 LGHNA and CDR2 YNFKEQ. The CDR3 has 16 residues. With 1 base removed from V and 0 bases from J, the gap between germline ends came to 9 bases. CDR3 in amino acids: CASSQGSTTTNEKLFF. Written as DNA, the CDR3 is TGTGCCAGCAGCCAAGGATCGACAACAACTAATGAAAAACTGTTTTTT.

This chain uses TRBV5-1 with TRBJ1-1, with D perhaps TRBD1 (6 bases). V dropped 4 bases and J dropped 0 bases, with 22 bases sitting between them. Germline assignment: CDR1 SGHRS and CDR2 YFSETQ. The CDR3 is 18 residues long. The CDR3 nucleotides are TGCGCCAGCAGCACCCAGAGTTGGGGGGCTGGGATGAACACTGAAGCTTTCTTT. It codes for CASSTQSWGAGMNTEAFF.

As DNA, the CDR3 is TGTGCCAGCAGTTTATTTGTGCTCGAGCAGTACTTC. Its translation is CASSLFVLEQYF. The chain employs TRBV28 and TRBJ2-7, with D uncertain. In germline, CDR1 is MDHEN, CDR2 SYDVKM. The CDR3 is made up of 12 amino acids. With 1 base removed from V and 6 bases from J, the gap between germline ends came to 7 bases. Full variable domain (rest looked up from reference TRBV28 and TRBJ2-7): DVKVTQSSRYLVKRTGEKVFLECVQDMDHENMFWYRQDPGLGLRLIYFSYDVKMKEKGDIPEGYSVSREKKERFSLILESASTNQTSMYLCASSLFVLEQYFGPGTRLTVT.

This clone has more than one count but fewer than ten. The chain recombines TRBV7-6 with TRBJ1-2, with TRBD1 matching 7 bases. The CDR3 has 16 residues. Looked up from germline, CDR1 is SGHVS and CDR2 is FNYEAQ. V lost 2 bases, J lost 5 bases, and 11 bases stayed unmatched. For the CDR3, the DNA is TGTGCCAGCAGCTTATTATCCGGGACAGCGCTTTATGGCTACACCTTC. This sequence encodes CASSLLSGTALYGYTF.

This clone was detected only once. This chain links TRBV28 with TRBJ1-2; D is unclear. The length of the CDR3 is 13 residues. V was shortened by 2 bases and J by 6 bases, with 10 bases between the two germline ends. In germline, CDR1 is MDHEN, CDR2 SYDVKM. The CDR3 nucleotides read TGTGCCAGCAGTTTACCCCTTATGAATGGCTACACCTTC. Protein product: CASSLPLMNGYTF.

In its sample, this clone was seen a few times. V usage is TRBV9 and J usage is TRBJ1-4; no clear D gene. Germline assignment: CDR1 SGDLS and CDR2 YYNGEE. The CDR3 has 15 amino acids. The V end was cut by 0 bases, the J end by 9 bases, with 15 bases between. The CDR3 protein is CASSVANGNGQKLFF. The CDR3 DNA follows: TGTGCCAGCAGCGTAGCTAACGGTAATGGACAAAAACTGTTTTTT.

The rearrangement links TRBV5-1 to TRBJ1-1; D is unclear. Per germline, CDR1 SGHRS and CDR2 YFSETQ. The CDR3 has 15 residues. Trimming left V 0 bases short and J 0 bases short, with 9 bases between. CDR3 sequence (DNA): TGCGCCAGCAGCTTGGCCTCGGGGATGAACACTGAAGCTTTCTTT. As protein: CASSLASGMNTEAFF.

The CDR3 region is CASTPIGGQHGYTF. The CDR3 DNA reads TGCGCCAGCACCCCGATCGGAGGGCAACATGGCTACACCTTC. The J gene is TRBJ1-2, the V gene TRBV5-1; D ambiguous. The CDR3 has 14 amino acids. Germline V gene data show CDR1 as SGHRS and CDR2 as YFSETQ. Trimming took 6 bases from V and 6 from J, leaving 18 bases between them.

This chain links TRBV28 with TRBJ2-1; the match to TRBD2 covers 8 bases. The CDR3 has 18 amino acids. The germline CDR1 and CDR2 sequences are MDHEN and SYDVKM. The V and J ends lost 7 bases and 4 bases, in that order; junction bases with no gene match: 18. CDR3 region: CASTPSLAGGVEYNEQFF. The CDR3 DNA reads TGTGCCAGCACCCCGTCGCTAGCGGGTGGGGTTGAGTACAATGAGCAGTTCTTC.

The V gene is TRBV6-5, the J gene TRBJ1-2; D is perhaps TRBD1 (6 bases). CDR1 and CDR2 from the germline V gene are MNHEY and SVGAGI. CDR3 size: 12 residues. V was cut by 5 bases and J by 8 bases, with 12 bases left in between. In DNA form, the CDR3 reads TGTGCCAGCAGTCCAACGACAGGCGGCTACACCTTC. It codes for CASSPTTGGYTF.

The chain joins TRBV7-2 to TRBJ1-2; D is possibly TRBD1 (6 bases). V was cut by 4 bases and J by 7 bases, with 16 bases left in between. Germline V lookup: CDR1 SGHTA, CDR2 FQGNSA. The CDR3 runs to 14 residues. DNA of the CDR3: TGTGCCAGCAGCTCCCGGACAGAGCAGGCTGGCTACACCTTC. Its protein product is CASSSRTEQAGYTF.

This clone showed up just once. The V call is TRBV15, the J call TRBJ2-5; D gene ambiguous. Judging by the DNA end, TRBJ2-7 fits better; the J call may be wrong. Germline lookup yields CDR1 LNHNV and CDR2 YYDKDF (reference sequence). The CDR3 consists of 13 residues. CDR3: CATSPLGSYEQYF. The DNA for the CDR3 is TGTGCCACCAGCCCCCTGGGCAGCTACGAGCAGTACTTC.

The chain couples TRBV5-4 to TRBJ1-1; 7 bases are a match to TRBD1. Germline V gene data show CDR1 as SGHNT and CDR2 as YYREEE (reference sequence). The trim removed 3 bases at V and 1 base at J, leaving 0 bases unmatched. This CDR3 is built from 13 residues. The CDR3 DNA is TGTGCCAGCAGCTGGGACAGGAACACTGAAGCTTTCTTT. Amino acids: CASSWDRNTEAFF. The full variable domain, in which reference TRBV5-4 and TRBJ1-1 provide the parts outside the CDR3, is ETGVTQSPTHLIKTRGQQVTLRCSSQSGHNTVSWYQQALGQGPQFIFQYYREEENGRGNFPPRFSGLQFPNYSSELNVNALELDDSALYLCASSWDRNTEAFFGQGTRLTVV.

This sequence joins TRBV6-6 and TRBJ2-7; TRBD1 agrees at 9 bases. Germline V gene data show CDR1 as MNHNY and CDR2 as SVGAGI (reference sequence). CDR3 length equals 14 residues. The trim removed 8 bases at V and 9 bases at J, leaving 14 bases unmatched. As DNA, the CDR3 is TGTGCCAGCCTACCCCGGGACAGGGCCCACGGGCAGTACTTC. Its translation: CASLPRDRAHGQYF.

In its sample, this clone was seen a few times. The chain couples TRBV2 to TRBJ2-7; a weak D match, TRBD1 (6 bases). Germline lookup yields CDR1 SNHLY and CDR2 FYNNEI. This CDR3 is 12 amino acids long. The ends were cut back, 5 bases at V and 3 bases at J, with 8 bases in the middle. CDR3 sequence: CASSPGVYEQYF. The CDR3 DNA is TGTGCCAGCAGTCCAGGGGTCTACGAGCAGTACTTC.

In this sample, this clone turned up a few times. CDR3 sequence reads: CASRYMPRSYEQYF. The CDR3 DNA reads as TGTGCCAGCAGGTACATGCCCCGGTCCTACGAGCAGTACTTC. The chain links TRBV7-2 to TRBJ2-7; D uncertain. This CDR3 has 14 amino acids. Germline CDR1 reads SGHTA; CDR2 reads FQGNSA. The V and J ends lost 6 bases and 1 base respectively, with 13 bases between them.

The V gene is TRBV30, the J gene TRBJ2-1; 9 bases are a match to TRBD1. In germline, CDR1 is GTSNPN, CDR2 SVGIG (reference sequence). The CDR3 is 13 residues long. V dropped 3 bases and J dropped 4; count of bases not matched to a gene: 1. As DNA, the CDR3 is TGTGCCTGGAGACAGGGGGCATACAATGAGCAGTTCTTC. Protein sequence: CAWRQGAYNEQFF.